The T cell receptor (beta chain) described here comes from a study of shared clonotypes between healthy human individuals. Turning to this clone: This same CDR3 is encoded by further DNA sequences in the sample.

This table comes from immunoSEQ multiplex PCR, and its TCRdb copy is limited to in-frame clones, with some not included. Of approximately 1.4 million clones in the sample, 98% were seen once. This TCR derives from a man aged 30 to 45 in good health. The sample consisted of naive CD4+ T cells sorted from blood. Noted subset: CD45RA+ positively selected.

CDR3 sequence reads: CASSPLETQYF. CDR3 bases: TGTGCCAGCAGTCCATTGGAGACCCAGTACTTC. The rearrangement joins TRBV6-1 to TRBJ2-5; unclear D gene. The germline V and J ends were trimmed by 5 bases and 5 bases, with 6 bases remaining between them. In germline, CDR1 is MNHNS, CDR2 SASEGT. The CDR3 extends over 11 amino acids.